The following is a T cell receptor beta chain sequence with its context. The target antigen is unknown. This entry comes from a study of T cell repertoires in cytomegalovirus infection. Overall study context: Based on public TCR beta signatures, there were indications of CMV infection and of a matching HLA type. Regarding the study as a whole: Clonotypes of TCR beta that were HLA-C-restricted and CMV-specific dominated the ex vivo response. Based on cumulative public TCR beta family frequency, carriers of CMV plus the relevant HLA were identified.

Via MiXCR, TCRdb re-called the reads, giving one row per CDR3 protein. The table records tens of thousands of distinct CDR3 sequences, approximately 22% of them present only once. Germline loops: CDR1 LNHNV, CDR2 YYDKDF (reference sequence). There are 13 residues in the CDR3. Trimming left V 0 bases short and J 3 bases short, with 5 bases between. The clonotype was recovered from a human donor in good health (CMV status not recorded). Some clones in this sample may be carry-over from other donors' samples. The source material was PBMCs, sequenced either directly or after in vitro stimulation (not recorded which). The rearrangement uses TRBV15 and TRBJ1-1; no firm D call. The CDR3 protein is CATSRDYYTEAFF. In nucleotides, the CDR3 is TGTGCCACCAGCAGAGATTACTACACTGAAGCTTTCTTT.